The clone carrying this TCR beta chain was counted ten times or more. CDR3 length: 16 residues. CDR1 is SNHLY, CDR2 FYNNEI, per germline. V lost 6 bases, J lost 6 bases, and 11 bases stayed unmatched. With iRepertoire HTBI primers and Arm-PCR of CDR3 regions, TCR beta libraries were built. In the original analysis: Among the samples, around 60 TRBV and around 15 TRBJ segments were identified. TCRdb re-derived calls from the multiplex PCR reads in MiXCR, one entry per CDR3 protein. TCRdb, not the original authors, processed these V and J calls. The repertoire holds 350,000 to 450,000 distinct CDR3 sequences, with more than 13% as singletons. The data are from a study of regulatory T cells in long-lasting Graves disease. As for the study in general: Antithyroid drug exposure in newly diagnosed Graves' patients had lasted under 3 months.

Time point specified: newly diagnosed GD, antithyroid drugs for less than 3 months. RNA isolated from PBMCs was used to make the TCR library. The patient group derived from an endocrinology department in Xi'an, China. This sample also belongs to another study, concerning T cells in Graves' hyperthyroidism and ophthalmopathy. That source notes: First-round RT-PCR targeting the TCR CDR3 was performed with the HTBI primer set.

The material was peripheral blood mononuclear cells (PBMCs), obtained at new diagnosis, from a patient treated with antithyroid drugs. The chain has TRBV2 and TRBJ2-7; 13 bases match TRBD2. The sequence came from a woman aged 25-40 years with Graves disease. CDR3 DNA: TGTGCCAGCAGGGAGACTAGCGGGAGGATCATCGGCGAGCAGTACTTC. Its translation is CASRETSGRIIGEQYF. Full variable domain (outside the CDR3, taken from reference TRBV2 and TRBJ2-7): EPEVTQTPSHQVTQMGQEVILRCVPISNHLYFYWYRQILGQKVEFLVSFYNNEISEKSEIFDDQFSVERPDGSNFTLKIRSTKLEDSAMYFCASRETSGRIIGEQYFGPGTRLTVT.